This T cell receptor (beta chain) was identified in a study of OX40 agonist ivuxolimab in advanced cancers. As for the study in general: The study gave patients intravenous ivuxolimab at 0.01 to 10 mg/kg every 2 weeks.

Only in-frame clones appear in the TCRdb table, and some are missing; sequencing was by immunoSEQ multiplex PCR. The sample lists over 55,000 clones, 70% to 90% seen once, with around 8% in the top ten. CDR1 is MGHRA and CDR2 is YSYEKL in the germline V gene. The V and J ends lost 5 bases and 10 bases respectively, with 11 bases between them. This CDR3 comprises 11 residues. V gene TRBV4-1 combines with J gene TRBJ1-1; D remains ambiguous. The sequenced sample was CD4+ or CD8+ T cells sorted from blood, obtained in a trial of the OX40 agonist ivuxolimab. The clonotype originates from an adult with an advanced solid tumor such as melanoma, head and neck, liver or kidney cancer. CDR3 sequence (DNA): TGCGCCAGCAGCGGGGTTCGGAGAGCTTTCTTT. Its translation is CASSGVRRAFF.